The 2 T cell receptor beta chains below all came from one sample that was sequenced in a study of persistence of HIV-infected CD4 T cells. These receptors' antigens are unknown. Anti-CD3/anti-CD28 beads served as a nonspecific positive control stimulus. Sorting selected CD4+ T cells upregulating both CD40 ligand and CD69. Sequencing used immunoSEQ version 4 in survey mode. Profiling relied on immunoSEQ multiplex PCR, and the TCRdb table lists in-frame clones only, not all of them. This repertoire shows tens of thousands of clones, 87% found once; its top ten account for approximately 1.2%. The sequencing used CD4+ T cells sorted from PBMCs after roughly 18-hour stimulation, collected from a patient who received antiretroviral therapy. Receptors originate from an adult man with HIV who was CMV-seropositive.

This chain joins TRBV5-5 and TRBJ1-1; D perhaps matches TRBD1 (6 bases). V was cut by 0 bases and J by 5 bases, with 14 bases left in between. CDR3 length: 15 residues. Germline assignment: CDR1 SGHKS and CDR2 YYEKEE (reference sequence). Here the CDR3 reads CASSLAQGLGTEAFF. CDR3 nucleotides: TGTGCCAGCAGCTTGGCCCAGGGGCTGGGGACTGAAGCTTTCTTT.

V and J are TRBV29-1 and TRBJ1-1; 10 bases are shared with TRBD1. V dropped 5 bases and J dropped 5; count of bases not matched to a gene: 5. Germline loops: CDR1 SQVTM, CDR2 ANQGSEA. The length of the CDR3 is 13 residues. In nucleotides, the CDR3 is TGCAGCGTTTCCGGGACAGGGGTTACTGAAGCTTTCTTT. This translates into CSVSGTGVTEAFF.